This T cell receptor (beta chain) was identified in a study of blood T cell repertoires in COVID-19. Study information: Some COVID-19 samples were acute and others convalescent; all came from the United States, Italy and Spain.

Per germline, CDR1 SEHNR and CDR2 FQNEAQ (reference sequence). V lost 4 bases, J lost 5 bases, and 15 bases lay in between. The CDR3 extends over 14 amino acids. This clone was seen at least ten times. The data were produced by immunoSEQ multiplex PCR, yet TCRdb's version contains in-frame clones alone and is incomplete. There are tens of thousands of clones in the sample; over 70% occur only once, and about 5% lies in the top ten. The chain carries TRBV7-9 and TRBJ2-7; possible D gene TRBD1, 6 bases. This clonotype was obtained from a human donor in a cohort sampled during active COVID-19. Sequencing input: peripheral blood. The CDR3 DNA follows: TGTGCCAGCAGCTCCCGCGCAGGGGCGCACGAGCAGTACTTC. Protein sequence: CASSSRAGAHEQYF.